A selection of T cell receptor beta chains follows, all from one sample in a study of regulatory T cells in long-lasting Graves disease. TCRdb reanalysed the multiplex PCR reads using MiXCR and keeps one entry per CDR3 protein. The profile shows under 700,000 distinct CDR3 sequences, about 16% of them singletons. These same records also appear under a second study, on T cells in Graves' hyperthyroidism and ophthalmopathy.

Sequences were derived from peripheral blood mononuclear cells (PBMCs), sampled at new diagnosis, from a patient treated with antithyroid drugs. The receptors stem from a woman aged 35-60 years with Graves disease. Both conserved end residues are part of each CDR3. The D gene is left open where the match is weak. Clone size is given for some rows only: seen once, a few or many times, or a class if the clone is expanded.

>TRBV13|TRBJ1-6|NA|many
CASSSDRRNSPLHF
TGTGCCAGCAGCTCGGACCGTCGGAATTCACCCCTCCACTTT
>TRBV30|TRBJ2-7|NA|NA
CAWRGFYEQYF
TGTGCCTGGAGAGGTTTCTACGAGCAGTACTTC
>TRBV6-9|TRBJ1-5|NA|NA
CASSYMTVNQPQHF
TGTGCCAGCAGTTACATGACAGTCAATCAGCCCCAGCATTTT
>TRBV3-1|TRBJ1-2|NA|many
CASSQLDRPYGYTF
TGTGCCAGCAGCCAATTGGACAGACCCTATGGCTACACCTTC
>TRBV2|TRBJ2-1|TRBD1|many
CASSESTGGSSNEQFF
TGTGCCAGCAGTGAATCCACAGGGGGCTCTTCCAATGAGCAGTTCTTC
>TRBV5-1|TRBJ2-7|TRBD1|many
CASTGTGPEEQYF
TGCGCCAGTACCGGGACAGGGCCGGAGGAGCAGTACTTC
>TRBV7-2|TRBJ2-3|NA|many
CASSTQADTQYF
TGTGCCAGCAGCACCCAGGCAGATACGCAGTATTTT
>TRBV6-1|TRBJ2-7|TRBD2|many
CASRSGLKRGYPYEQYF
TGTGCCAGCAGGAGCGGACTAAAGCGGGGTTACCCCTACGAGCAGTACTTC
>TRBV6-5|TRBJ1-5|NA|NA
CASSYSKGNSNQPQHF
TGTGCCAGCAGTTACTCGAAGGGAAATAGCAATCAGCCCCAGCATTTT
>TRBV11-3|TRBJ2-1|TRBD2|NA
CASSRSAGGGNEQFF
TGTGCCAGCAGCCGATCCGCGGGGGGCGGGAATGAGCAGTTCTTC
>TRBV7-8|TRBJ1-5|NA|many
CASSLGSSSNQPQHF
TGTGCCAGCAGCCTTGGAAGTTCGAGCAATCAGCCCCAGCATTTT
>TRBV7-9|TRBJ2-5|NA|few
CASSSSGNLGTQYF
TGTGCCAGCAGCTCTTCAGGGAACCTCGGGACCCAGTACTTC